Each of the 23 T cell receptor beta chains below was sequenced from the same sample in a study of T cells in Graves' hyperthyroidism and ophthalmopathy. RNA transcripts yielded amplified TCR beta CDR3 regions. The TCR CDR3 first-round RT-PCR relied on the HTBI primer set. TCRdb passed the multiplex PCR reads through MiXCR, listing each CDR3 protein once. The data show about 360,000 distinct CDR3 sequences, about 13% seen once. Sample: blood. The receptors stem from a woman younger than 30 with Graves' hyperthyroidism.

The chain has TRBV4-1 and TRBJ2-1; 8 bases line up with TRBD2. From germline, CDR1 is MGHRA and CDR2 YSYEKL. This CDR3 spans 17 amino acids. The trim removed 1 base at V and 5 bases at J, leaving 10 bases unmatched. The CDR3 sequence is CASSQARYGRGNNEQFF. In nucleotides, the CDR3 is TGCGCCAGCAGCCAAGCGCGATACGGGAGGGGGAACAATGAGCAGTTCTTC.

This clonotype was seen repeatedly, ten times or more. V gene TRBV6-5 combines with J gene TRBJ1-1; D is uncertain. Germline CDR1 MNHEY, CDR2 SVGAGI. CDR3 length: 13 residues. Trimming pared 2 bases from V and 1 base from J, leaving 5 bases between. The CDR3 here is CASSYGENTEAFF. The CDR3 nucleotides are TGTGCCAGCAGTTACGGTGAGAACACTGAAGCTTTCTTT.

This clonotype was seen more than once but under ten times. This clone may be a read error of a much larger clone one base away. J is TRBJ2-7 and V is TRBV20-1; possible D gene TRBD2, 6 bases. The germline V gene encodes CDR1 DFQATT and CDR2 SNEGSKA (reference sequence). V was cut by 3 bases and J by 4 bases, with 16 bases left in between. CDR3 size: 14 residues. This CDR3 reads CSASVRDFGYEQYF. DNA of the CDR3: TGCAGTGCTAGTGTCCGGGACTTCGGTTACGAGCAGTACTTC.

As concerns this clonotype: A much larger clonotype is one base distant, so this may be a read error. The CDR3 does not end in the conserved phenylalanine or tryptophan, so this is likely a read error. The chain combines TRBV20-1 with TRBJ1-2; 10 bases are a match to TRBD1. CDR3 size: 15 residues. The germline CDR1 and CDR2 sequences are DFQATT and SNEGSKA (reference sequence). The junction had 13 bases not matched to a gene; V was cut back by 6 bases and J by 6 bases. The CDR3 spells CSAPPTGQGENGYTL. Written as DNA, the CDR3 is TGCAGTGCCCCTCCTACTGGACAGGGGGAAAATGGCTACACCCTC.

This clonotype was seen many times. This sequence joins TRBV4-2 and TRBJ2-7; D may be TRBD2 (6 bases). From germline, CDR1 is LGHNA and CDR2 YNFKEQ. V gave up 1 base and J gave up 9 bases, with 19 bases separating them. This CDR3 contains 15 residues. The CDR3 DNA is TGTGCCAGCAGCCAAGGAAGCGGGCGAGAGTGGGTGCAGTACTTC. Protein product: CASSQGSGREWVQYF.

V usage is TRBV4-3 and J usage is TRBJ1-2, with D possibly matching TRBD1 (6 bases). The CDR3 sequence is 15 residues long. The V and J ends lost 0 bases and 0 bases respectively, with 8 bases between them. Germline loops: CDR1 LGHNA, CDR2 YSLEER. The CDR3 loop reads CASSQEGHTNYGYTF. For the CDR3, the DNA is TGCGCCAGCAGCCAAGAGGGACACACTAACTATGGCTACACCTTC.

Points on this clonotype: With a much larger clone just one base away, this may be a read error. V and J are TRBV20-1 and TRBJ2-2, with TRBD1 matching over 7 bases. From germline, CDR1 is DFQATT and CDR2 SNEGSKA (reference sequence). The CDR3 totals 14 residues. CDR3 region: CNADRVVNTGELFF. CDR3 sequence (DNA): TGCAATGCTGACAGGGTGGTAAACACCGGGGAGCTGTTTTTT.

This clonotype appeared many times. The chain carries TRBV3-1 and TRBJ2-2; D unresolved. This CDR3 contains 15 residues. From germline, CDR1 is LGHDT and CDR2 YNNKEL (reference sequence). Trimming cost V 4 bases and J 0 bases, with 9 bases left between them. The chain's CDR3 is CASSRDTSNTGELFF. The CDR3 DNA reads TGTGCCAGCAGCCGGGATACATCGAACACCGGGGAGCTGTTTTTT.

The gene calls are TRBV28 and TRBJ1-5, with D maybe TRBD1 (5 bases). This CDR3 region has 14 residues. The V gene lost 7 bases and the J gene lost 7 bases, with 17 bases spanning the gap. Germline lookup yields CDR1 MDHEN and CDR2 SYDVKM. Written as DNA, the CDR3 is TGTGCCAGCATCGTGGGGCTGGGAGGGCAGCCCCAGCATTTT. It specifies CASIVGLGGQPQHF.

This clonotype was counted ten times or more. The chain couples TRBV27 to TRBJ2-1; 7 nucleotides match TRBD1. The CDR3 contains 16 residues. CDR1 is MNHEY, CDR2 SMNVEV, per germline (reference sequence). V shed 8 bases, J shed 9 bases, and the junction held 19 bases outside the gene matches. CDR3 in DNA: TGTGCCAGCTCCAAACGCCAGGGGGTAGGGGTGGGTGAGCAGTTCTTC. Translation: CASSKRQGVGVGEQFF.

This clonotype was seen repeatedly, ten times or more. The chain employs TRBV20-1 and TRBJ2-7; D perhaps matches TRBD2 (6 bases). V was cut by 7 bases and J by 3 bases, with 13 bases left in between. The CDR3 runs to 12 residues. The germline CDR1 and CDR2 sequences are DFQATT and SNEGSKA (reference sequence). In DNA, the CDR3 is TGCAGTGTTAACGGGGGACGCTACGAGCAGTACTTC. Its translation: CSVNGGRYEQYF.

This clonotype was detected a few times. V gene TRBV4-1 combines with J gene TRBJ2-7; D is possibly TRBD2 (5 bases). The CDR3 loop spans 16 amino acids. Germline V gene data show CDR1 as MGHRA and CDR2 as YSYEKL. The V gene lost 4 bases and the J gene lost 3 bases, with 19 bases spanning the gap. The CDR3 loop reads CASSPLPPGIGYEQYF. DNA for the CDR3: TGCGCCAGCAGCCCCCTCCCCCCGGGAATTGGCTACGAGCAGTACTTC.

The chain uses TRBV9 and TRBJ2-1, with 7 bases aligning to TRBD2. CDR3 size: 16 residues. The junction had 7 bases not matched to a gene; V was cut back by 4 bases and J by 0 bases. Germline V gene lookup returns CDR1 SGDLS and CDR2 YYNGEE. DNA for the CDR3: TGTGCCAGCAGCAGCGGGACTCCCAACTCCTACAATGAGCAGTTCTTC. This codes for CASSSGTPNSYNEQFF. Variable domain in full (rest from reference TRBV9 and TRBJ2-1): DSGVTQTPKHLITATGQRVTLRCSPRSGDLSVYWYQQSLDQGLQFLIQYYNGEERAKGNILERFSAQQFPDLHSELNLSSLELGDSALYFCASSSGTPNSYNEQFFGPGTRLTVL.

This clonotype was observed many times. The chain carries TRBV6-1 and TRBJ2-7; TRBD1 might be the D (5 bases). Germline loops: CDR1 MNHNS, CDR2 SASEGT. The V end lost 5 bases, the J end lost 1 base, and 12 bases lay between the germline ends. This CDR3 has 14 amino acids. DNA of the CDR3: TGTGCCAGCAGTTCAACCAGGGTTTCCTACGAGCAGTACTTC. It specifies CASSSTRVSYEQYF.

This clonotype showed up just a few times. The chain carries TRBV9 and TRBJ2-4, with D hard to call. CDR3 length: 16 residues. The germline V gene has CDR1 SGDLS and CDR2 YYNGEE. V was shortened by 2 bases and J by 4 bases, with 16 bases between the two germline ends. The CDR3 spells CASSVGATRSKNIQYF. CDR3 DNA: TGTGCCAGCAGCGTGGGTGCAACTCGTTCGAAAAACATTCAGTACTTC.

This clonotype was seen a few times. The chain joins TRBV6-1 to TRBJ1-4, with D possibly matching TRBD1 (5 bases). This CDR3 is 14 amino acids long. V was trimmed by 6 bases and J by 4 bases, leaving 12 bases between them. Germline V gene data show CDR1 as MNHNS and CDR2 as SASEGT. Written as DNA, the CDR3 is TGTGCCAGCAGACTGACAAGGGGTAATGAAAAACTGTTTTTT. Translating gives CASRLTRGNEKLFF.

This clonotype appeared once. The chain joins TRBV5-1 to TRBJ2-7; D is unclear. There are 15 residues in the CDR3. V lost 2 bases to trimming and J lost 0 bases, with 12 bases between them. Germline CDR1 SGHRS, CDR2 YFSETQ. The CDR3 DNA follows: TGCGCCAGCAGCTTTGCGACACTAAGCTCCTACGAGCAGTACTTC. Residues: CASSFATLSSYEQYF.

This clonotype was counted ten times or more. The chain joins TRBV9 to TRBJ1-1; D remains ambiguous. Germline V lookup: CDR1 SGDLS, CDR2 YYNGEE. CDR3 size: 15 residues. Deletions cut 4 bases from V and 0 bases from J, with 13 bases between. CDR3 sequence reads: CASSPHQELNTEAFF. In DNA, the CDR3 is TGTGCCAGCAGCCCTCACCAAGAGTTGAACACTGAAGCTTTCTTT.

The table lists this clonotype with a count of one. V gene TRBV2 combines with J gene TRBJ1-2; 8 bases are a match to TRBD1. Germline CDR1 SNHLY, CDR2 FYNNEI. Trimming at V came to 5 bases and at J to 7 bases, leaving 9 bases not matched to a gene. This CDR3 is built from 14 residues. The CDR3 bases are TGTGCCAGCAGTTTTGACAGGGGAGTTGTTGGCTACACCTTC. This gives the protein CASSFDRGVVGYTF.

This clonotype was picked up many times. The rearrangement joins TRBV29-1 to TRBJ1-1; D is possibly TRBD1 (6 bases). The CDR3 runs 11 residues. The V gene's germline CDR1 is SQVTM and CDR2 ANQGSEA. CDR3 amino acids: CTTTGTREAFF. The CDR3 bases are TGCACCACGACCGGGACACGGGAAGCTTTCTTT. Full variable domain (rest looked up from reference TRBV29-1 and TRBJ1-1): SAVISQKPSRDICQRGTSLTIQCQVDSQVTMMFWYRQQPGQSLTLIATANQGSEATYESGFVIDKFPISRPNLTFSTLTVSNMSPEDSSIYLCTTTGTREAFFGQGTRLTVV.

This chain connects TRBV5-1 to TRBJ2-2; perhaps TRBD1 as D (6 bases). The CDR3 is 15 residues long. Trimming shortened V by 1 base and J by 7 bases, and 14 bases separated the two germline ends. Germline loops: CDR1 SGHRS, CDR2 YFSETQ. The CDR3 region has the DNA TGCGCCAGCAGCTTGAAATTGTCAGGGGTCGGGGAGCTGTTTTTT. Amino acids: CASSLKLSGVGELFF.

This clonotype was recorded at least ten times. This CDR3 is CASSLDPQSSYNEQFF. In DNA form, the CDR3 reads TGTGCCAGCAGCTTAGATCCTCAGAGCTCCTACAATGAGCAGTTCTTC. The rearrangement joins TRBV11-3 to TRBJ2-1; D is uncertain. The CDR3 is 16 residues long. The V end lost 0 bases, the J end lost 0 bases, and 9 bases lay between the germline ends. Germline V lookup: CDR1 SGHNT, CDR2 YENEEA.

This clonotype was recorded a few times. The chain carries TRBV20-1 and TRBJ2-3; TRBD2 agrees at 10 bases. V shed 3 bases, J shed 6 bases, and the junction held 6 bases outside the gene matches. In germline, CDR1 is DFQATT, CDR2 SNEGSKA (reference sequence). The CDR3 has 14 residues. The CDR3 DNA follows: TGCAGTGCTAGCCCTAGCGGGAGTGGTGATACGCAGTATTTT. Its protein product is CSASPSGSGDTQYF.